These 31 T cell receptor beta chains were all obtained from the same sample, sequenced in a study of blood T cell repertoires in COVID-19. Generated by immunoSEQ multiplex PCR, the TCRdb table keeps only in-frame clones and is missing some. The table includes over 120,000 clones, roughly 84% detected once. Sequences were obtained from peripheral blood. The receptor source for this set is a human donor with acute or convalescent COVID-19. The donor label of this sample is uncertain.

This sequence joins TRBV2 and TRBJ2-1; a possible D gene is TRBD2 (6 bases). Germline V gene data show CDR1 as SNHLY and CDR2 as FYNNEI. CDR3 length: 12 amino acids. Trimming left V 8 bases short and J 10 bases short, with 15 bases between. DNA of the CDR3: TGTGCCAGCCATTCACTGGCGGGGGAGCAGTTCTTC. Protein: CASHSLAGEQFF.

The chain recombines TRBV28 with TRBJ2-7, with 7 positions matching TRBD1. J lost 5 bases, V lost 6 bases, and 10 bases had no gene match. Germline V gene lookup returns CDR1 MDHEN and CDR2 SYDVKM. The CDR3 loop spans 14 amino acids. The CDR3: CASSPIDRANEQYV. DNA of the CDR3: TGTGCCAGCAGCCCTATCGACAGGGCTAACGAGCAGTACGTC.

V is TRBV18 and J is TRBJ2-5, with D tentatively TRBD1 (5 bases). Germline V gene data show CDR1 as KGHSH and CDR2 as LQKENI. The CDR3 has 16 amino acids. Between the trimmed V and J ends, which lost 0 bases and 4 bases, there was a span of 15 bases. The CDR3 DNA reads TGTGCCAGCTCACCACCGGTCCCAGGGTGGACAGAGACCCAGTACTTC. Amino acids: CASSPPVPGWTETQYF.

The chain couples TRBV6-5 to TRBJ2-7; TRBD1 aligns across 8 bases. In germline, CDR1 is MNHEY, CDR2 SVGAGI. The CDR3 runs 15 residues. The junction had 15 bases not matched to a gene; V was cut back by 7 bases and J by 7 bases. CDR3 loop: CASKKTGTGFYEQYF. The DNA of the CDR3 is TGTGCCAGCAAGAAGACCGGGACAGGCTTCTATGAGCAGTACTTC.

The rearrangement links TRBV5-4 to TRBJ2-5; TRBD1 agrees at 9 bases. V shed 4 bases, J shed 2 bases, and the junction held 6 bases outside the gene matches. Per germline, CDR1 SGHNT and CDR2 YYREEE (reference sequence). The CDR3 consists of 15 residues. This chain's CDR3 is CASSPYRGRQETQYF. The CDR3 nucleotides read TGTGCCAGCAGCCCTTACAGGGGGCGGCAAGAGACCCAGTACTTC.

CDR3 sequence: CASSTQSGRVDTQYF. The DNA of the CDR3 is TGTGCCAGCAGCACCCAATCAGGGAGGGTAGATACGCAGTATTTT. V is TRBV7-2 and J is TRBJ2-3; 7 bases map to TRBD2. V was clipped by 5 bases and J by 5 bases; unmatched bases: 10. The germline V gene has CDR1 SGHTA and CDR2 FQGNSA. The CDR3 totals 15 residues.

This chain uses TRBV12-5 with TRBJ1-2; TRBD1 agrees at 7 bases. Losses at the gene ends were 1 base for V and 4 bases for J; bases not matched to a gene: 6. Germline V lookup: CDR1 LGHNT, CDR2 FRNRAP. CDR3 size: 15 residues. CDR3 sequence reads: CASGLARQGLYGYTF. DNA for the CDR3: TGTGCTAGTGGTTTGGCCCGACAGGGACTCTATGGCTACACCTTC.

The CDR3 region has the DNA TGTGCCAGCAGCCAGACAGACAACTATGGCTACACCTTC. As protein: CASSQTDNYGYTF. The chain recombines TRBV6-5 with TRBJ1-2, with D possibly matching TRBD1 (5 bases). Germline V lookup: CDR1 MNHEY, CDR2 SVGAGI. The CDR3 is made up of 13 amino acids. V lost 6 bases, J lost 2 bases, and 10 bases lay in between.

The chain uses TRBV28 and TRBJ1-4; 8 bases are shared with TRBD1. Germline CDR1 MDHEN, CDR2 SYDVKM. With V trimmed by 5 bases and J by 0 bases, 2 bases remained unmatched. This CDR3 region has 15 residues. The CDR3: CASSPTGATNEKLFF. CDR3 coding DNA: TGTGCCAGCAGTCCGACAGGGGCAACTAATGAAAAACTGTTTTTT.

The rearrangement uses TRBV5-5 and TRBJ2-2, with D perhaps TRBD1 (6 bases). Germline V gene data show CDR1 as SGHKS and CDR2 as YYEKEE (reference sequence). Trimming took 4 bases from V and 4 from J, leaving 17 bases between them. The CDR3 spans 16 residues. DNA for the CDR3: TGTGCCAGCAGCGAACGGATGGGACATATCACCGGGGAGCTGTTTTTT. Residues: CASSERMGHITGELFF.

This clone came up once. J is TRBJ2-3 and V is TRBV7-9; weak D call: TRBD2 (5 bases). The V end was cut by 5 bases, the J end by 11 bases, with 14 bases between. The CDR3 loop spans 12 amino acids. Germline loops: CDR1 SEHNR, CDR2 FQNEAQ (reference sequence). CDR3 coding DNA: TGTGCCAGCAGCAACGAAGACTACGGGCAGTATTTT. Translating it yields CASSNEDYGQYF.

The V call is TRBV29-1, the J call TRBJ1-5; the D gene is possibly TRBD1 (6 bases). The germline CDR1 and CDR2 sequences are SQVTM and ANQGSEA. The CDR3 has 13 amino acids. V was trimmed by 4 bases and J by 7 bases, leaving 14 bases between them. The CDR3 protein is CSVAQGEGQPQHF. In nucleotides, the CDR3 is TGCAGCGTTGCACAGGGAGAGGGGCAGCCCCAGCATTTT.

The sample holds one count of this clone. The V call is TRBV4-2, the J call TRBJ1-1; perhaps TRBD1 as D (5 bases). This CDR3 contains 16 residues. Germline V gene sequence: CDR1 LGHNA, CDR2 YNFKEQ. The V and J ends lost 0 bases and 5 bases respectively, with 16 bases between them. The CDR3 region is CASSQDPRGGGTEAFF. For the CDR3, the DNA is TGTGCCAGCAGCCAAGACCCTCGGGGGGGAGGGACTGAAGCTTTCTTT.

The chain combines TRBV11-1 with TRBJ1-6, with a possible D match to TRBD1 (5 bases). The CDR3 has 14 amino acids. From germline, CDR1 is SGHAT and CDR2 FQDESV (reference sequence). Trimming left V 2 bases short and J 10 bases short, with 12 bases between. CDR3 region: CASSLLGEGSPLHF. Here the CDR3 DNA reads TGTGCCAGCAGCTTACTAGGGGAAGGCTCACCCCTCCACTTT.

CDR3 in amino acids: CASSPWVARSSYEQYF. The CDR3 DNA reads as TGTGCCAGCAGCCCCTGGGTAGCGAGGAGCTCCTACGAGCAGTACTTC. The chain uses TRBV7-2 and TRBJ2-7, with D maybe TRBD2 (5 bases). Trimming pared 5 bases from V and 0 bases from J, leaving 17 bases between. Germline CDR1 SGHTA, CDR2 FQGNSA. This CDR3 has 16 residues. Filled out from reference TRBV7-2 and TRBJ2-7, the complete variable domain reads GAGVSQSPSNKVTEKGKDVELRCDPISGHTALYWYRQSLGQGLEFLIYFQGNSAPDKSGLPSDRFSAERTGGSVSTLTIQRTQQEDSAVYLCASSPWVARSSYEQYFGPGTRLTVT.

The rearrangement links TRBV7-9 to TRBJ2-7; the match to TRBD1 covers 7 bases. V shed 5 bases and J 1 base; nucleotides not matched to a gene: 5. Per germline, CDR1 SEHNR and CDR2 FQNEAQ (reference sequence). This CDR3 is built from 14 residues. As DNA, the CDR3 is TGTGCCAGCAGCCCAGTCAGGGGGTCCTACGAGCAGTACTTC. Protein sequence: CASSPVRGSYEQYF.

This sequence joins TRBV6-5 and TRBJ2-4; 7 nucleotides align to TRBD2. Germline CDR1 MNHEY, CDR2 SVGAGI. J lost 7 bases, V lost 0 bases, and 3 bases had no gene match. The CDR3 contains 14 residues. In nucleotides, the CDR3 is TGTGCCAGCAGTTACTCTGGGGAGGGGAACATTCAGTACTTC. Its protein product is CASSYSGEGNIQYF.

CDR3 in amino acids: CASRENLGTQYF. In DNA form, the CDR3 reads TGTGCCAGCAGGGAGAATCTGGGTACGCAGTATTTT. The chain links TRBV2 to TRBJ2-3, with no clear D. Trimming took 6 bases from V and 8 from J, leaving 12 bases between them. Per germline, CDR1 SNHLY and CDR2 FYNNEI. CDR3 size: 12 residues.

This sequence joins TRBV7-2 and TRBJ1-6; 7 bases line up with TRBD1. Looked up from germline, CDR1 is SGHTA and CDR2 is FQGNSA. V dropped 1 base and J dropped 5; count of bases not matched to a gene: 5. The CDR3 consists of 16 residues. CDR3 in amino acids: CASSLGPGTDNSPLHF. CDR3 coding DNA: TGTGCCAGCAGCTTAGGACCCGGGACAGATAATTCACCCCTCCACTTT.

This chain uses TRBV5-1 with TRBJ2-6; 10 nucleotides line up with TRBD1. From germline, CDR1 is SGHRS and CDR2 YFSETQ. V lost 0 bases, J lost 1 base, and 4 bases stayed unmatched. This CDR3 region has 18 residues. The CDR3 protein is CASSLDGQGGSGANVLTF. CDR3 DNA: TGCGCCAGCAGCTTGGATGGACAGGGGGGTTCTGGGGCCAACGTCCTGACTTTC.

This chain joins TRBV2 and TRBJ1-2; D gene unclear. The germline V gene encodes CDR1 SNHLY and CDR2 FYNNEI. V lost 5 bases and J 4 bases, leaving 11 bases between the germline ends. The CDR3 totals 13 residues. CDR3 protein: CASSLQSPYGYTF. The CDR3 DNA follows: TGTGCCAGCAGTTTACAGAGTCCCTATGGCTACACCTTC.

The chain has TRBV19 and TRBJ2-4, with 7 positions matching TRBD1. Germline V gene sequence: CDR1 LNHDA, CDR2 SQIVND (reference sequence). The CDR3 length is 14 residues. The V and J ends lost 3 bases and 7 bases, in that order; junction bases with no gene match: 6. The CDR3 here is CASSIRGNGNIQYF. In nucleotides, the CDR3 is TGTGCCAGTAGTATCAGGGGGAATGGGAACATTCAGTACTTC.

CDR3 region: CASSINRGSEKLFF. The DNA of the CDR3 is TGTGCCAGTAGTATTAACAGGGGGAGTGAAAAACTGTTTTTT. The chain has TRBV19 and TRBJ1-4, with TRBD1 matching 8 bases. This CDR3 contains 14 residues. The germline V gene encodes CDR1 LNHDA and CDR2 SQIVND (reference sequence). V dropped 3 bases and J dropped 7; count of bases not matched to a gene: 4.

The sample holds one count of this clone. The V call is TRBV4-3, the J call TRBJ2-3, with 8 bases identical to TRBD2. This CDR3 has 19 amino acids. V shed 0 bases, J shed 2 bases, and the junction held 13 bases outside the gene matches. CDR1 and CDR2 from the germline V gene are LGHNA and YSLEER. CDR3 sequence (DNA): TGCGCCAGCAGCCAAGATTTGCAGCGGGGGACCACCTACACAGATACGCAGTATTTT. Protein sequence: CASSQDLQRGTTYTDTQYF.

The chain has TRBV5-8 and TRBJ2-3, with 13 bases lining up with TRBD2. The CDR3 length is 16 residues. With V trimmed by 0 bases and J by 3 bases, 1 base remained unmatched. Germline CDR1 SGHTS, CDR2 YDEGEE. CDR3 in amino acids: CASSLGTSGRTDTQYF. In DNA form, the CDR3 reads TGTGCCAGCAGCTTGGGGACTAGCGGGAGAACAGATACGCAGTATTTT. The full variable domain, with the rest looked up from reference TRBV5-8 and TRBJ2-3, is EAGVTQSPTHLIKTRGQQATLRCSPISGHTSVYWYQQALGLGLQFLLWYDEGEERNRGNFPPRFSGRQFPNYSSELNVNALELEDSALYLCASSLGTSGRTDTQYFGPGTRLTVL.

CDR3 residues: CASSLGGEGANSPLHF. The DNA of the CDR3 is TGTGCCAGCAGCTTGGGAGGGGAGGGTGCCAATTCACCCCTCCACTTT. The rearrangement links TRBV5-4 to TRBJ1-6; D might be TRBD1 (5 bases). Germline assignment: CDR1 SGHNT and CDR2 YYREEE (reference sequence). This CDR3 region has 16 residues. Trimming removed 0 bases from V and 7 bases from J, with 14 bases in between.

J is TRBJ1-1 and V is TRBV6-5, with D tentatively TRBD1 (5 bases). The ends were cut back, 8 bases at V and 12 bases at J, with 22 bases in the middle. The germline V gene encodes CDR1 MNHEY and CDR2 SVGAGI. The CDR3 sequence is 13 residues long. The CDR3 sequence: CASQGSAPLCPFF. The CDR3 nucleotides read TGTGCCAGCCAGGGAAGTGCGCCCCTGTGTCCTTTCTTT.

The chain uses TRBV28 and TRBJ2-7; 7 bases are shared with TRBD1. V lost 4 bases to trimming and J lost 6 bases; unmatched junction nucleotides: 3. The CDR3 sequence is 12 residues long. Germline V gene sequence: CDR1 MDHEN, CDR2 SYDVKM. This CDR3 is CASSSTGSEQYF. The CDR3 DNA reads TGTGCCAGCAGTTCGACAGGGTCCGAGCAGTACTTC.

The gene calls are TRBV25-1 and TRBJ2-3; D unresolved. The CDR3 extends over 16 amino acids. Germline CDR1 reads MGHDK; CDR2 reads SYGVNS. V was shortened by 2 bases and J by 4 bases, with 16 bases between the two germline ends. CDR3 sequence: CASSEKGGQAADTQYF. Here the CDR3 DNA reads TGTGCCAGCAGTGAAAAAGGTGGGCAGGCCGCAGATACGCAGTATTTT. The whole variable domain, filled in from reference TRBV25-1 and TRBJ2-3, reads EADIYQTPRYLVIGTGKKITLECSQTMGHDKMYWYQQDPGMELHLIHYSYGVNSTEKGDLSSESTVSRIRTEHFPLTLESARPSHTSQYLCASSEKGGQAADTQYFGPGTRLTVL.

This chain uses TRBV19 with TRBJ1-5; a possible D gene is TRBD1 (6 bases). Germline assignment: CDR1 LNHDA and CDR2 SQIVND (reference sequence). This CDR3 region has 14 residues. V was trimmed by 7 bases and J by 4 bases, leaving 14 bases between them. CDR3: CASTQYGQNQPQHF. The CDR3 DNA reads TGTGCCAGTACACAGTACGGACAGAATCAGCCCCAGCATTTT.

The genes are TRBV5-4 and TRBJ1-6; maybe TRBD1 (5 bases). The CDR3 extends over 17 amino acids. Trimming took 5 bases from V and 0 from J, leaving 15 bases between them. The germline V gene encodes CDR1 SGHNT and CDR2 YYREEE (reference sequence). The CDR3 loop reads CASSSRGSSSYNSPLHF. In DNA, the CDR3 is TGTGCCAGCAGTTCCCGGGGGTCGAGCTCCTATAATTCACCCCTCCACTTT.